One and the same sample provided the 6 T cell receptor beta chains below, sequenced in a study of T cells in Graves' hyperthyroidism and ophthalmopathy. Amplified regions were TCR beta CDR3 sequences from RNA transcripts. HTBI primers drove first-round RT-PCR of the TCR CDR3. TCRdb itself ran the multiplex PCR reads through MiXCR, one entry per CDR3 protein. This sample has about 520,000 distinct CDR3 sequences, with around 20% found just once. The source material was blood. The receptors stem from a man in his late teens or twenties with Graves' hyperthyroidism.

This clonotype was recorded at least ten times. The CDR3 coding sequence is TGTGCCAGCAGTCCAGACAGGACCCCTGGGGCCAACGTCCTGACTTTC. It translates to CASSPDRTPGANVLTF. The chain combines TRBV12-3 or TRBV12-4 with TRBJ2-6; TRBD1 might be the D (6 bases). The germline V and J ends were trimmed by 5 bases and 2 bases, with 13 bases remaining between them. The CDR3 is 16 residues long.

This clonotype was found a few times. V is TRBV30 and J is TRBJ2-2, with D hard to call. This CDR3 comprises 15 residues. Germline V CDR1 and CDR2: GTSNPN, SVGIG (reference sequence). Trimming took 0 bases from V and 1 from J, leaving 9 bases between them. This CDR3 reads CAWSVDPRNTGELFF. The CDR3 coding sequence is TGTGCCTGGAGTGTAGACCCTAGGAACACCGGGGAGCTGTTTTTT.

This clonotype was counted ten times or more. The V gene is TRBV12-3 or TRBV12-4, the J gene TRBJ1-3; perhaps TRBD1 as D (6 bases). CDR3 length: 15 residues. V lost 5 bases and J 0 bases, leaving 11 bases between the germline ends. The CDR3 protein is CASSRTGSSGNTIYF. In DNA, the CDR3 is TGTGCCAGCAGTAGAACAGGGAGCTCTGGAAACACCATATATTTT.

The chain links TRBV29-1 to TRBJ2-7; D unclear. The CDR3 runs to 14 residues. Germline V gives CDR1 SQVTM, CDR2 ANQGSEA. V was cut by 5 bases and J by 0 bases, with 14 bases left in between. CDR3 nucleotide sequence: TGCAGCGTTACACCTACAGTGAGCTCCTACGAGCAGTACTTC. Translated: CSVTPTVSSYEQYF.

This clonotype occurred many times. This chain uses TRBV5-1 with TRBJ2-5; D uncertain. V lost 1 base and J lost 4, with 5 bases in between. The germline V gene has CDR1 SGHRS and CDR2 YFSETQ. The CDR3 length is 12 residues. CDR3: CASSLMGETQYF. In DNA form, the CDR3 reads TGCGCCAGCAGCTTGATGGGAGAGACCCAGTACTTC.

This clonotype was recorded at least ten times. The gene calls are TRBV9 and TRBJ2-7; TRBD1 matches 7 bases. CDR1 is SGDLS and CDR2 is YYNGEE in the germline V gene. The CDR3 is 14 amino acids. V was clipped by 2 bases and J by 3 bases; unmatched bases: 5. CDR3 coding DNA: TGTGCCAGCAGCGTTAGCGACAGGGACTACGAGCAGTACTTC. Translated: CASSVSDRDYEQYF.